Listed below are T cell receptor beta chains from one sample, sequenced in a study of OX40 agonist ivuxolimab in advanced cancers. The protocol was immunoSEQ multiplex PCR, while the TCRdb copy is restricted to in-frame clones and leaves out a portion. The repertoire includes about 67,000 clones, 85% to 90% of them detected once, and around 0.68% sits in the top ten. The sample here was CD4+ or CD8+ T cells sorted from blood, taken in a trial of the OX40 agonist ivuxolimab. These receptors were collected from an adult with an advanced solid tumor such as melanoma, head and neck, liver or kidney cancer. Each CDR3 is given with its conserved first and last residue.

V gene: TRBV7-2; CDR3 length: 16; J gene: TRBJ2-1; CDR3 protein: CASSLGLGTRVNEQFF
V gene: TRBV19; CDR3 length: 15; J gene: TRBJ1-2; CDR3 protein: CASSPSGTRNYGYTF
V gene: TRBV10-3; CDR3 length: 16; J gene: TRBJ2-5; CDR3 protein: CAISEPLGTGQETQYF
V gene: TRBV2; CDR3 length: 16; J gene: TRBJ2-3; CDR3 protein: CASSGWGSGGTDTQYF
V gene: TRBV7-2; CDR3 length: 16; J gene: TRBJ2-4; CDR3 protein: CASSLAPGMAKNIQYF
V gene: TRBV28; CDR3 length: 13; J gene: TRBJ2-7; CDR3 protein: CASSDPSGYEQYF
V gene: TRBV11-3; CDR3 length: 14; J gene: TRBJ2-7; CDR3 protein: CASSGQGASDEQYF
V gene: TRBV7-2; CDR3 length: 18; J gene: TRBJ2-3; CDR3 protein: CASSLFVTGQGNTDTQYF
V gene: TRBV5-4; CDR3 length: 14; J gene: TRBJ1-1; CDR3 protein: CASSLEVGNTEAFF
V gene: TRBV27; CDR3 length: 13; J gene: TRBJ1-3; CDR3 protein: CASSPRSGNTIYF
V gene: TRBV7-2; CDR3 length: 16; J gene: TRBJ2-5; CDR3 protein: CASSLSRAGGQETQYF
V gene: TRBV10-2; CDR3 length: 17; J gene: TRBJ2-3; CDR3 protein: CASSGSPEDRDRRTQYF
V gene: TRBV2; CDR3 length: 13; J gene: TRBJ2-7; CDR3 protein: CASKYQGPYEQYF
V gene: TRBV13; CDR3 length: 17; J gene: TRBJ2-5; CDR3 protein: CASSPGLAGGRQETQYF
V gene: TRBV19; CDR3 length: 15; J gene: TRBJ1-2; CDR3 protein: CASSTNRVGSYGYTF
V gene: TRBV10-3; CDR3 length: 14; J gene: TRBJ2-1; CDR3 protein: CAISEDIYYNEQFF
V gene: TRBV18; CDR3 length: 15; J gene: TRBJ2-7; CDR3 protein: CASSPRGGFSYEQYF
V gene: TRBV28; CDR3 length: 13; J gene: TRBJ1-2; CDR3 protein: CASSPTGQYGYTF
V gene: TRBV11-3; CDR3 length: 14; J gene: TRBJ2-3; CDR3 protein: CASSSGLAGATEYF
V gene: TRBV27; CDR3 length: 14; J gene: TRBJ1-6; CDR3 protein: CASSFKGANSPLHF
V gene: TRBV15; CDR3 length: 18; J gene: TRBJ1-6; CDR3 protein: CATSRDPILGQANSPLHF
V gene: TRBV7-2; CDR3 length: 12; J gene: TRBJ2-3; CDR3 protein: CASSMGGDTQYF
V gene: TRBV5-1; CDR3 length: 18; J gene: TRBJ2-5; CDR3 protein: CASIPTSGGTTSQETQYF
V gene: TRBV2; CDR3 length: 11; J gene: TRBJ2-3; CDR3 protein: CASGSTDTQYF
V gene: TRBV18; CDR3 length: 15; J gene: TRBJ1-5; CDR3 protein: CASSPGDSSNQPQHF
V gene: TRBV7-2; CDR3 length: 13; J gene: TRBJ1-2; CDR3 protein: CASSSRSSYGYTF
V gene: TRBV2; CDR3 length: 13; J gene: TRBJ1-2; CDR3 protein: CASSILTGGGYTF
V gene: TRBV19; CDR3 length: 13; J gene: TRBJ1-1; CDR3 protein: CASTPTWDTEAFF
V gene: TRBV6-6; CDR3 length: 15; J gene: TRBJ2-3; CDR3 protein: CASSSSGGLSDTQYF
V gene: TRBV4-2; CDR3 length: 17; J gene: TRBJ2-1; CDR3 protein: CASSQDRTSGGWDEQFF
V gene: TRBV4-2; CDR3 length: 15; J gene: TRBJ1-6; CDR3 protein: CASSQGSSYNSPLHF
V gene: TRBV6-6; CDR3 length: 15; J gene: TRBJ1-1; CDR3 protein: CASSNRDRGGTEAFF
V gene: TRBV5-6; CDR3 length: 17; J gene: TRBJ2-2; CDR3 protein: CASSLVRTGGETGELFF
V gene: TRBV4-2; CDR3 length: 15; J gene: TRBJ2-3; CDR3 protein: CASSPLRGAVDTQYF
V gene: TRBV19; CDR3 length: 14; J gene: TRBJ2-3; CDR3 protein: CATRDRGREDTQYF
V gene: TRBV27; CDR3 length: 16; J gene: TRBJ1-1; CDR3 protein: CASSFSPIQGDTEAFF
V gene: TRBV4-3; CDR3 length: 15; J gene: TRBJ2-7; CDR3 protein: CASSQVLQGVGEQYF
V gene: TRBV18; CDR3 length: 16; J gene: TRBJ1-5; CDR3 protein: CASSPQGAGSNQPQHF
V gene: TRBV20-1; CDR3 length: 10; J gene: TRBJ2-5; CDR3 protein: CSAGKETQYF
V gene: TRBV25-1; CDR3 length: 13; J gene: TRBJ2-7; CDR3 protein: CASSEPQGYEQYF
V gene: TRBV7-2; CDR3 length: 17; J gene: TRBJ1-5; CDR3 protein: CASSLVGTGNSNQPQHF
V gene: TRBV5-4; CDR3 length: 15; J gene: TRBJ1-3; CDR3 protein: CASSFGRSSGNTIYF
V gene: TRBV6-6; CDR3 length: 16; J gene: TRBJ1-4; CDR3 protein: CASSYGGTGWNEKLFF
V gene: TRBV4-1; CDR3 length: 16; J gene: TRBJ1-1; CDR3 protein: CASSPREQGLNTEAFF
V gene: TRBV7-3; CDR3 length: 13; J gene: TRBJ1-1; CDR3 protein: CASSLQENTEAFF
V gene: TRBV19; CDR3 length: 13; J gene: TRBJ1-2; CDR3 protein: CASSIEGSYGYTF
V gene: TRBV19; CDR3 length: 14; J gene: TRBJ1-1; CDR3 protein: CASSMLREGTEAFF
V gene: TRBV6-5; CDR3 length: 12; J gene: TRBJ2-7; CDR3 protein: CASSYLTSAQYF
V gene: TRBV10-3; CDR3 length: 12; J gene: TRBJ1-3; CDR3 protein: CAISEGGNTIYF
V gene: TRBV6-6; CDR3 length: 16; J gene: TRBJ1-5; CDR3 protein: CASSYSLAPSNQPQHF
V gene: TRBV11-2; CDR3 length: 14; J gene: TRBJ1-2; CDR3 protein: CASSPWGANYGYTF
V gene: TRBV4-3; CDR3 length: 15; J gene: TRBJ2-3; CDR3 protein: CASSQDSWDTDTQYF